This TCR beta chain was recorded in a study of blood T cells in healthy people across ages. Across the study: Template-switching capture recovered about one barcoded beta molecule per two T cells.

A second PCR, run for about 6 to 11 cycles, used a sample-barcoded 5' primer plus a J-beta primer mix. TCRdb re-called the 5' RACE reads through MiXCR, storing one row per CDR3 protein. Of about 670,000 distinct CDR3 sequences in the sample, about 43% were seen once. Regarding the study as a whole: Long-lived donors exceeded aged donors in naive CD4+ cells and diversity.

CDR1 and CDR2 from the germline V gene are SGHRS and YFSETQ. Trimming pared 1 base from V and 0 bases from J, leaving 18 bases between. CDR3 length equals 18 residues. In regard to this clonotype: As yet, its antigen is unknown.

This clonotype was sampled from a man aged 80 or over in good health. The chain links TRBV5-1 to TRBJ2-3; no firm D call. Sequencing was carried out using blood. The CDR3 sequence is CASSLSRVSRTSTDTQYF. The CDR3 nucleotides are TGCGCCAGCAGCTTGTCCCGGGTGTCCCGAACAAGCACAGATACGCAGTATTTT.